The 20 T cell receptor beta chains below all came from one sample that was sequenced in a study of control samples from healthy donors and cancer patients. Assay: immunoSEQ multiplex PCR; the TCRdb copy retains only in-frame clones and omits some. The data show some 130,000 clones, more than 80% seen once. Sequencing was done on a sample of blood. The receptor source for this set is a man aged 40-55 years in good health.

The rearrangement links TRBV5-1 to TRBJ2-2; 11 nucleotides agree with TRBD1. CDR3 size: 16 residues. V trimming: 0 bases; J trimming: 4 bases; junction bases outside the gene matches: 2. Looked up from germline, CDR1 is SGHRS and CDR2 is YFSETQ. CDR3 nucleotides: TGCGCCAGCAGCTTGGCGGGGACAGGGGGCACCGGGGAGCTGTTTTTT. Amino acid sequence: CASSLAGTGGTGELFF. The complete variable domain, with remaining parts taken from reference TRBV5-1 and TRBJ2-2, reads KAGVTQTPRYLIKTRGQQVTLSCSPISGHRSVSWYQQTPGQGLQFLFEYFSETQRNKGNFPGRFSGRQFSNSRSEMNVSTLELGDSALYLCASSLAGTGGTGELFFGEGSRLTVL.

V usage is TRBV10-3 and J usage is TRBJ2-1; D gene unclear. Germline V CDR1 and CDR2: ENHRY, SYGVKD. The CDR3 has 11 residues. The V gene lost 2 bases and the J gene lost 15 bases, with 11 bases spanning the gap. DNA of the CDR3: TGTGCCATCAGTGAGAGGTATGGCGCGTTCTTC. This sequence encodes CAISERYGAFF.

About this clone itself: Additional DNA sequences in this sample encode the identical CDR3. The CDR3 sequence: CASSIGTGGYEQYF. DNA of the CDR3: TGTGCCAGTAGTATTGGGACAGGGGGGTACGAGCAGTACTTC. The chain combines TRBV19 with TRBJ2-7, with 11 positions matching TRBD1. V was clipped by 3 bases and J by 4 bases; unmatched bases: 2. The CDR3 totals 14 residues. Germline V gene data show CDR1 as LNHDA and CDR2 as SQIVND (reference sequence).

The V call is TRBV10-1, the J call TRBJ1-4, with TRBD1 matching over 8 bases. With 7 bases clipped from V and 4 bases from J, the junction kept 5 bases outside the gene matches. The CDR3 has 14 amino acids. Germline CDR1 is WNHNN and CDR2 is SYGVQD (reference sequence). The CDR3 loop is CASTGQGLNEKLFF. Here the CDR3 DNA reads TGCGCCAGCACCGGACAGGGTCTTAATGAAAAACTGTTTTTT.

V usage is TRBV4-1 and J usage is TRBJ2-1, with D tentatively TRBD2 (5 bases). The germline V gene encodes CDR1 MGHRA and CDR2 YSYEKL. Trimming pared 4 bases from V and 6 bases from J, leaving 13 bases between. This CDR3 has 14 amino acids. The CDR3 DNA reads as TGCGCCAGCAGCCCGGAGGAGACGTTCAATGAGCAGTTCTTC. This encodes CASSPEETFNEQFF.

The chain uses TRBV29-1 and TRBJ2-2; a weak D match, TRBD1 (6 bases). In germline, CDR1 is SQVTM, CDR2 ANQGSEA. V lost 2 bases and J lost 4, with 20 bases in between. The CDR3 extends over 17 amino acids. CDR3 amino acids: CSVETRTGRGFTGELFF. As DNA, the CDR3 is TGCAGCGTTGAAACGAGAACAGGGAGAGGGTTCACCGGGGAGCTGTTTTTT.

The chain has TRBV3-1 (or the pseudogene TRBV3-2) and TRBJ2-2; a possible D gene is TRBD1 (6 bases). The CDR3 has 13 amino acids. V shed 1 base and J shed 7 bases, with 7 bases lying between them. Germline V gives CDR1 LGHDT, CDR2 YNNKEL (reference sequence). Here the CDR3 reads CASSQVQGGELFF. In nucleotides, the CDR3 is TGTGCCAGCAGCCAAGTACAGGGCGGGGAGCTGTTTTTT.

This sequence joins TRBV7-9 and TRBJ2-7, with 9 bases that match TRBD1. This CDR3 spans 15 amino acids. With V trimmed by 6 bases and J by 2 bases, 8 bases remained unmatched. From germline, CDR1 is SEHNR and CDR2 FQNEAQ (reference sequence). The CDR3 region has the DNA TGTGCCAGCAGATTTACCGGGACAGGGCCCTACGAGCAGTACTTC. It yields the protein CASRFTGTGPYEQYF.

The chain recombines TRBV24-1 with TRBJ2-1; D call uncertain. Trimming removed 4 bases at V and 0 bases at J, with 21 bases between. The CDR3 consists of 19 residues. Germline CDR1 and CDR2: KGHDR and SFDVKD. CDR3 sequence (DNA): TGTGCCACCAGTGACCACGTTCCCAAAGTCCTCAGCTCCTACAATGAGCAGTTCTTC. It codes for CATSDHVPKVLSSYNEQFF.

Comments on this clone: Germline is not matched at one junction end, which may reflect a read error. J is TRBJ1-5 and V is TRBV5-4, with TRBD1 matching over 8 bases. The length of the CDR3 is 13 residues. Germline CDR1 reads SGHNT; CDR2 reads YYREEE (reference sequence). This CDR3 is CASSPGGNQPQHF. Written as DNA, the CDR3 is TGTGCCAGCAGCCCAGGGGGCAACCAGCCCCAGCATTTT.

The rearrangement uses TRBV6-5 and TRBJ2-7, with no clear D. Germline lookup yields CDR1 MNHEY and CDR2 SVGAGI. The CDR3 is 12 amino acids. V dropped 7 bases and J dropped 2 bases, with 9 bases sitting between them. CDR3 sequence reads: CASMARAYEQYF. The CDR3 DNA reads TGTGCCAGCATGGCCAGAGCCTACGAGCAGTACTTC.

The chain uses TRBV18 and TRBJ2-5; 8 bases fit TRBD1. This CDR3 is built from 17 residues. Germline V gives CDR1 KGHSH, CDR2 LQKENI. Unmatched junction bases numbered 11, after V lost 3 bases and J lost 2 bases. The CDR3 spells CASSPSRTGRFQETQYF. CDR3 bases: TGTGCCAGCTCACCTTCAAGGACAGGGAGATTTCAAGAGACCCAGTACTTC.

The rearrangement links TRBV10-2 to TRBJ2-5; D is uncertain. With 3 bases removed from V and 5 bases from J, the gap between germline ends came to 10 bases. Per the germline V gene, CDR1 is WSHSY and CDR2 is SAAADI. This CDR3 has 13 residues. CDR3 coding DNA: TGCGCCAGCAGTGATCCCCCCGGGGAGACCCAGTACTTC. Protein sequence: CASSDPPGETQYF.

The chain has TRBV28 and TRBJ2-1; D call uncertain. Trimming took off 1 base at V and 1 base at J, with 5 bases between the two ends. CDR1 and CDR2 (germline): MDHEN, SYDVKM. The CDR3 length is 14 residues. CDR3 DNA sequence: TGTGCCAGCAGTTTATACGGATCCTACAATGAGCAGTTCTTC. It codes for CASSLYGSYNEQFF. The variable domain in full, with the rest retrieved from reference TRBV28 and TRBJ2-1, is DVKVTQSSRYLVKRTGEKVFLECVQDMDHENMFWYRQDPGLGLRLIYFSYDVKMKEKGDIPEGYSVSREKKERFSLILESASTNQTSMYLCASSLYGSYNEQFFGPGTRLTVL.

Comment on this clone: This sample also contains other DNA sequences that code for the same CDR3. This chain joins TRBV5-1 and TRBJ1-5, with a tentative D call TRBD1 (6 bases). The CDR3 contains 14 residues. The germline V gene has CDR1 SGHRS and CDR2 YFSETQ. Deletions cut 0 bases from V and 6 bases from J, with 10 bases between. Here the CDR3 DNA reads TGCGCCAGCAGCTTGGAACAGGGAAGTCAGCCCCAGCATTTT. This codes for CASSLEQGSQPQHF.

This sequence joins TRBV7-9 and TRBJ2-5; tentatively, D is TRBD2 (7 bases). CDR3 length equals 15 residues. V was shortened by 5 bases and J by 3 bases, with 16 bases between the two germline ends. Germline CDR1 and CDR2: SEHNR and FQNEAQ (reference sequence). The CDR3 protein is CASSRGGQEKETQYF. The CDR3 DNA reads TGTGCCAGCAGCCGCGGGGGCCAGGAGAAAGAGACCCAGTACTTC. The complete variable domain, with remaining parts taken from reference TRBV7-9 and TRBJ2-5, reads DTGVSQNPRHKITKRGQNVTFRCDPISEHNRLYWYRQTLGQGPEFLTYFQNEAQLEKSRLLSDRFSAERPKGSFSTLEIQRTEQGDSAMYLCASSRGGQEKETQYFGPGTRLLVL.

The chain combines TRBV5-1 with TRBJ1-2; TRBD1 agrees at 10 bases. CDR1 is SGHRS and CDR2 is YFSETQ in the germline V gene. The CDR3 consists of 14 residues. Trimming at V came to 1 base and at J to 6 bases, leaving 3 bases not matched to a gene. CDR3 sequence (DNA): TGCGCCAGCAGCTTGCGAGGACAGGGGGATGGCTACACCTTC. Amino acid sequence: CASSLRGQGDGYTF.

The CDR3 DNA is TGTGCCAGCAGCCAAGGGACAAACTATGGCTACACCTTC. The encoded protein is CASSQGTNYGYTF. The chain employs TRBV3-1 (or the pseudogene TRBV3-2) and TRBJ1-2; D is perhaps TRBD1 (5 bases). There are 13 residues in the CDR3. V shed 1 base and J shed 2 bases, with 5 bases lying between them. Germline CDR1 and CDR2: LGHDT and YNNKEL (reference sequence).

CDR3 protein: CASSGLRGNTEAFF. The CDR3 bases are TGTGCCAGCTCGGGCTTAAGGGGGAACACTGAAGCTTTCTTT. The chain carries TRBV6-5 and TRBJ1-1; the D gene is possibly TRBD1 (5 bases). V gave up 8 bases and J gave up 1 base, with 14 bases separating them. The germline CDR1 and CDR2 sequences are MNHEY and SVGAGI. The CDR3 loop spans 14 amino acids.

This clone was seen only once. The junction departs from germline at one end; a sequencing error may be responsible. The chain employs TRBV7-3 and TRBJ2-1; D gene ambiguous. Germline CDR1 SGHTA, CDR2 FQGTGA. The CDR3 contains 15 residues. In DNA, the CDR3 is TGTGCCAGCAGCGTAACGGTGTCCTCCTACAATGAGCAGTTCTTC. Encoded protein: CASSVTVSSYNEQFF.